This is a list of T cell receptor beta chains from one sample in a study of PD-1 blockade in classical Hodgkin lymphoma. The method was immunoSEQ multiplex PCR; TCRdb's version includes in-frame clones alone and lacks a portion of them. The table lists 95,000 or so clones, 80% to 85% of them singletons. The starting material was peripheral blood mononuclear cells (PBMCs), obtained at baseline. All receptors derive from a human donor with classical Hodgkin lymphoma. Both conserved end residues are part of each CDR3. The D gene is left open where the match is weak. Clone size is shown for a subset of rows, as once, few, many or a class of expanded clone.

d_call j_call clone_size v_call cdr3_nt cdr3_aa
. TRBJ2-3 once TRBV4-3 TGCGCCAGCAGCCAAGCGGAGTACACTCTGAGCACAGATACGCAGTATTTT CASSQAEYTLSTDTQYF
TRBD1 TRBJ2-1 once TRBV27 TGTGCCAGCAGTTTACCGGGACAGGGACCAGAGCAGTTCTTC CASSLPGQGPEQFF
TRBD2 TRBJ2-7 . TRBV28 TGTGCCAGCAGCCCCCCTCGACTAGCGGGAGGTTGGGAGCAGTACTTC CASSPPRLAGGWEQYF
. TRBJ2-5 . TRBV10-3 TGTGCCATCGGGGGTGGGGAGACCCAGTACTTC CAIGGGETQYF
. TRBJ1-2 . TRBV7-2 TGTGCCAGCAGCTTAGGCCAGGCTAACTATGGCTACACCTTC CASSLGQANYGYTF
TRBD2 TRBJ2-7 . TRBV7-2 TGTGCCAGCAGCTACGGGGCGGGGGCCTACGAGCAGTACTTC CASSYGAGAYEQYF
. TRBJ1-5 . TRBV11-3 TGTGCCAGCAGCTTAGGGGGGGAACAGCCCCAGCATTTT CASSLGGEQPQHF
TRBD1 TRBJ1-3 . TRBV7-2 TGTGCCAGCAGCGCAAGACAGGGTTTCCGAGACACCATATATTTT CASSARQGFRDTIYF
. TRBJ2-7 . TRBV6-6 TGTGCCAGCAGTTACCAGGACAGAAGAGCTGACGAGCAGTACTTC CASSYQDRRADEQYF
. TRBJ2-2 . TRBV29-1 TGCAGCGTTAAATATACCGGGGAGCTGTTTTTT CSVKYTGELFF
TRBD2 TRBJ2-1 few TRBV28 TGTGCCAGCAGCCCTAGCGGAACCTACAATGAGCAGTTCTTC CASSPSGTYNEQFF
. TRBJ2-7 . TRBV10-3 TGTGCCATCAGTGAGTCGAAGGGGCGTCTTGGCGAGCAGTACTTC CAISESKGRLGEQYF
TRBD2 TRBJ2-3 . TRBV9 TGTGCCAGCAGCGTCGGGACTACCACAGATACGCAGTATTTT CASSVGTTTDTQYF
TRBD1 TRBJ2-7 . TRBV4-1 TGCGCCAGCAGCCCGGGACAGACATTCTACGAGCAGTACTTC CASSPGQTFYEQYF
. TRBJ2-7 . TRBV7-2 TGTGCCAGCAGCTTAGCCGAGGGGTACCACGAGCAGTACTTC CASSLAEGYHEQYF
TRBD1 TRBJ1-2 few TRBV19 TGTGCCAGTAGCCCAGGGGGGACCCGTAACTATGGCTACACCTTC CASSPGGTRNYGYTF
. TRBJ1-1 . TRBV15 TGTGCCACCAGCAACGGACGGTACACTGAAGCTTTCTTT CATSNGRYTEAFF
. TRBJ2-3 . TRBV19 TGTGCCAGTAGTATAGGCGCGGGTTTTAGCACAGATACGCAGTATTTT CASSIGAGFSTDTQYF
. TRBJ1-4 . TRBV7-9 TGTGCCAGCAGTGTACAGGGTAACGAAAAACTGTTTTTT CASSVQGNEKLFF
. TRBJ1-6 . TRBV11-2 TGTGCCAGCAGCTTAACCGGCAGGGGTAATTCACCCCTCCACTTT CASSLTGRGNSPLHF
. TRBJ2-4 . TRBV19 TGTGCCAGTAGTATAGGGTCCGGGATCATTAACAAAAACATTCAGTACTTC CASSIGSGIINKNIQYF
. TRBJ2-5 . TRBV19 TGTGCCAGTACAGATAGCGAGAAGACCCAGTACTTC CASTDSEKTQYF
TRBD2 TRBJ2-1 few TRBV5-1 TGCGCCAGCAGCTGGCCCCGAGCGGGAGGGAACTACAATGAGCAGTTCTTC CASSWPRAGGNYNEQFF
TRBD2 TRBJ2-3 . TRBV10-3 TGTGCCATCAGTGCAACGGGAGGGCCTCGCACAGATACGCAGTATTTT CAISATGGPRTDTQYF
TRBD1 TRBJ2-1 . TRBV5-1 TGCGCCAGCAGCCGGACCCCGGGACAGGGGCGCAATGAGCAGTTCTTC CASSRTPGQGRNEQFF
. TRBJ2-3 . TRBV2 TGTGCCAGCAGTTTAGGGACAGATACGCAGTATTTT CASSLGTDTQYF